Described below is a single TCR beta chain sequence and its context. Its antigen is still unknown. This specimen comes from a study of shared clonotypes between healthy human individuals. The CDR3 has 18 amino acids. V lost 5 bases, J lost 0 bases, and 23 bases lay in between. Germline lookup yields CDR1 MNHEY and CDR2 SMNVEV (reference sequence). Recent vaccinations or acute infections were absent in the healthy HIV-negative adult donors. Study-wide points: Some clonotypes were shared by all four sorted-subset donors, while others were not shared. The non-shared ones had lower generation probabilities than the shared ones.

Measured with immunoSEQ multiplex PCR; TCRdb has only the in-frame clones, and not every one. This repertoire shows over a million clones, 98% found once; its top ten account for 0.4% to 0.45%. This TCR came from a man aged 25 to 40 in good health. V usage is TRBV27 and J usage is TRBJ2-7; D might be TRBD1 or TRBD2, each matching 5 bases. Sequencing input: naive CD4+ T cells sorted from blood. Noted subset: CD45RA+ positively selected. CDR3 DNA: TGTGCCAGCAGTCCCACCTTCGGCCGGGACCGAAGCTCCTACGAGCAGTACTTC. It encodes CASSPTFGRDRSSYEQYF.